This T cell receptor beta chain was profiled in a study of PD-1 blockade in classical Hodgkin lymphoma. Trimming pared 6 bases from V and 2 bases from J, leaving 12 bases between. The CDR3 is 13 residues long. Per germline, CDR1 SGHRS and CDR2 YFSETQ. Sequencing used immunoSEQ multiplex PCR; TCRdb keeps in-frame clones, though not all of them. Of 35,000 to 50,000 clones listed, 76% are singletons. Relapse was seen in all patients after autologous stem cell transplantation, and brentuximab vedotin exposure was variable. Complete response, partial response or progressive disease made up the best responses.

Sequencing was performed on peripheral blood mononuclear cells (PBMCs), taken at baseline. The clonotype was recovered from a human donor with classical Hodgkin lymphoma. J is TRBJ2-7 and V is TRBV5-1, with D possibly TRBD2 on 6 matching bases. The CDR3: CASTGLGTYEQYF. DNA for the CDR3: TGCGCCAGCACGGGACTGGGTACCTACGAGCAGTACTTC. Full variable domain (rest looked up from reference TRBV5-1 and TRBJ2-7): KAGVTQTPRYLIKTRGQQVTLSCSPISGHRSVSWYQQTPGQGLQFLFEYFSETQRNKGNFPGRFSGRQFSNSRSEMNVSTLELGDSALYLCASTGLGTYEQYFGPGTRLTVT.